This TCR beta chain was captured in a study of cytomegalovirus exposure and HLA in healthy donors. Study overall: A preliminary data release comprised about 85 million unique TCRs obtained from HLA-typed donors. Study conclusions and caveats: Other equally common chains were less clonally expanded than HLA-associated TCR beta chains, a later analysis showed.

A note on this clone: The antigen is unknown.

The PCR ran on 60 Vbeta and 13 Jbeta primers. The table came from immunoSEQ multiplex PCR; TCRdb's copy has only in-frame clones and leaves some out. The top ten clones hold just under 6.5% of a sample with 150,000 to 200,000 clones, 75% to 80% of them seen once. Germline assignment: CDR1 SGHRS and CDR2 YFSETQ. The CDR3 length is 14 residues. Germline trimming cut 7 bases from V and 8 bases from J; bases unmatched to any gene: 8. The V and J genes are TRBV5-1 and TRBJ2-1; TRBD2 agrees at 11 bases. What was sequenced was PBMCs. The sequence was collected from a man aged 35 to 55 in good health and CMV-seropositive. CDR3 protein: CASGIAGGEDEQFF. The CDR3 DNA follows: TGCGCCAGCGGAATAGCGGGAGGGGAGGATGAGCAGTTCTTC.